This T cell receptor beta chain was captured in a study of patients and donors after allogeneic stem cell transplantation. TCRdb used MiXCR to reprocess the RT-PCR reads, holding one entry per CDR3 protein. This sample has over 200,000 distinct CDR3 sequences; about 38% occur once, and the top ten carry 11%. The sample holds a few counts of this clonotype. CDR1 and CDR2 (germline): MNHNY, SVGAGI (reference sequence). V gave up 5 bases and J gave up 3 bases; unmatched junction bases: 5. The CDR3 contains 14 residues. The sample consisted of blood, either unsorted or a sorted T cell fraction (not recorded which). The chain carries TRBV6-6 and TRBJ1-2; 8 bases match TRBD1. The origin of this receptor is a human donor who was either an allogeneic HSCT recipient or a stem cell or donor lymphocyte infusion donor (not recorded which). It is not recorded whose cells these are; they may come from a transplant donor. DNA of the CDR3: TGTGCCAGCAGTCCGGACAGGGTATACTATGGCTACACCTTC. Translation gives CASSPDRVYYGYTF.